What follows are 2 T cell receptor beta chains derived from one specimen sequenced in a study of blood T cell repertoires in COVID-19. Profiled with immunoSEQ multiplex PCR; TCRdb holds only in-frame clones, not every one. The sample shows roughly 160,000 clones, more than 75% of them seen only once. The source material was peripheral blood. The receptors originated from a man aged 35 to 55 with acute or convalescent COVID-19.

The rearrangement links TRBV2 to TRBJ1-1, with 7 bases matching TRBD1. This CDR3 comprises 13 residues. Germline assignment: CDR1 SNHLY and CDR2 FYNNEI. Germline trimming cut 6 bases from V and 4 bases from J; bases unmatched to any gene: 5. The CDR3, as DNA: TGTGCCAGCAGCGGACAGGTTGGCACTGAAGCTTTCTTT. It is translated as CASSGQVGTEAFF.

The chain uses TRBV11-2 and TRBJ1-5; D unclear. Per the germline V gene, CDR1 is SGHAT and CDR2 is FQNNGV. The CDR3 is 13 amino acids. V lost 5 bases and J 4 bases, leaving 9 bases between the germline ends. CDR3 DNA sequence: TGTGCCAGCAGCGTAACGGGGAATCAGCCCCAGCATTTT. Protein product: CASSVTGNQPQHF.